The clone carrying this T cell receptor beta chain was detected only a few times. MiXCR, run by TCRdb on the PCR reads, gives a single entry per CDR3 protein. The sample carries approximately 550,000 distinct CDR3 sequences, around 23% recorded once. This sample is part of a study of molecular identifiers for immune sequencing clone quantification. Naive CD8 T cells were sorted as CD8+CD4-CCR7+CD45RA+. This sequence originates from a human donor in good health. Some libraries in this study had Jurkat cell RNA spiked in. Sequencing was performed on naive CD8+ T cells from blood, with Jurkat cell RNA spiked in. The subset was: FACS-sorted CD8+CD4-CCR7+CD45RA+ naive T cells.

The CDR3 DNA is TGTGCCAGCAGCTCTACCGCCCAATTAGCTTTCTTT. The encoded protein is CASSSTAQLAFF. V usage is TRBV13 and J usage is TRBJ1-1; D gene ambiguous. CDR1 is PRHDT, CDR2 FYEKMQ, per germline (reference sequence). Trimming took 4 bases from V and 10 from J, leaving 13 bases between them. This CDR3 has 12 amino acids.